This T cell receptor beta chain is drawn from a study of naive CD8 T cells in extremely preterm neonates. About this clone: Its antigen is unidentified.

TCRdb's table, derived via immunoSEQ multiplex PCR, lists solely in-frame clones and lacks some. The sample has more than 20,000 clones; approximately 88% are singletons. Preterm samples came from extremely preterm deliveries at roughly 21-27 weeks. CDR1 SEHNR and CDR2 FQNEAQ come from the germline V gene (reference sequence). The CDR3 consists of 13 residues. V was shortened by 1 base and J by 1 base, with 3 bases between the two germline ends. Study-level results: CDR3 nucleotide sharing was over 2.5% in preterm, 0.4% term, 0.03% children, roughly 0.01% adults. Compared with older groups, preterm CDR3s were shorter, with fewer N additions and less trimming.

The gene calls are TRBV7-9 and TRBJ2-3, with D hard to call. Specimen: naive CD8+ T cells from cord blood. The TCR originated in a boy who was born preterm. CDR3 coding DNA: TGTGCCAGCAGCTTAGGGGGCACAGATACGCAGTATTTT. As protein: CASSLGGTDTQYF.